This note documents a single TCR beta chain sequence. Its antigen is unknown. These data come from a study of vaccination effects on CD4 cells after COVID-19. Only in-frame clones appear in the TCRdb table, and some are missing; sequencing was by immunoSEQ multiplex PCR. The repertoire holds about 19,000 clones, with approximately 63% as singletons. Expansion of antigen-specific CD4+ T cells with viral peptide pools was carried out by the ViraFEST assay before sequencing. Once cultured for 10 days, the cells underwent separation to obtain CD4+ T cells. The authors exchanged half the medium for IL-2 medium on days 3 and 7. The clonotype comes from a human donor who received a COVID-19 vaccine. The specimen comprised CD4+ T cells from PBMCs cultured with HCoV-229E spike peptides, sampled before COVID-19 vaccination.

DNA of the CDR3: TGTGCCAGCAGAAAGGGGGGGATAGATACGCAGTATTTT. This encodes CASRKGGIDTQYF. The rearrangement joins TRBV7-9 to TRBJ2-3, with a possible D match to TRBD2 (7 bases). The CDR3 loop spans 13 amino acids. In germline, CDR1 is SEHNR, CDR2 FQNEAQ (reference sequence). Trimming took off 6 bases at V and 5 bases at J, with 12 bases between the two ends. Combining the CDR3 with reference TRBV7-9 and TRBJ2-3 gives the whole variable domain DTGVSQNPRHKITKRGQNVTFRCDPISEHNRLYWYRQTLGQGPEFLTYFQNEAQLEKSRLLSDRFSAERPKGSFSTLEIQRTEQGDSAMYLCASRKGGIDTQYFGPGTRLTVL.